Ten or more counts support the clone carrying this T cell receptor beta chain. TCRdb re-called the reads through MiXCR, storing one row per CDR3 protein. This table holds hundreds of thousands of distinct CDR3 sequences, approximately 31% found once. This sample was included in a study of T cell repertoires in cytomegalovirus infection. This CDR3 region has 14 residues. V trimming: 5 bases; J trimming: 6 bases; junction bases outside the gene matches: 7. The sequence was obtained from a human donor in good health (CMV status not recorded). Some clones in this sample may be carry-over from other donors' samples. The sequenced material came from PBMCs. This sequence joins TRBV12-3 or TRBV12-4 and TRBJ1-5; 7 bases align to TRBD1. The CDR3 reads CASSPGTVIQPQHF. Written as DNA, the CDR3 is TGTGCCAGCAGTCCCGGGACAGTCATTCAGCCCCAGCATTTT.